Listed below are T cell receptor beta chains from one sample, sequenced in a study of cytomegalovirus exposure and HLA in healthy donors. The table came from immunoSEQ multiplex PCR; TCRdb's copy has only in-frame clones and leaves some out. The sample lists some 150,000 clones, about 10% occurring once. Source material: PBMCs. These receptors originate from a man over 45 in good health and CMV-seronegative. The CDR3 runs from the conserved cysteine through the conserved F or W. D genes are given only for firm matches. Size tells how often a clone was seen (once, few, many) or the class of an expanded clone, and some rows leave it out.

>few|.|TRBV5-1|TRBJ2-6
CASSPRQDSGANVLTF
TGCGCCAGCAGCCCCCGACAGGACTCTGGGGCCAACGTCCTGACTTTC
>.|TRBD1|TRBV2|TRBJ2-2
CASSEAGTGVSGELFF
TGTGCCAGCAGTGAAGCGGGGACAGGGGTATCCGGGGAGCTGTTTTTT
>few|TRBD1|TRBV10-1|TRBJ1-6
CASSDRTGASSPLHF
TGCGCCAGCAGTGACCGGACAGGGGCGAGTTCACCCCTCCACTTT
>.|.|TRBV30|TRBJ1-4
CAWSVGAGLDEKLFF
TGTGCCTGGAGTGTAGGGGCCGGGCTGGATGAAAAACTGTTTTTT
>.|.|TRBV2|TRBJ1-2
CASSVGGIYGYTF
TGTGCCAGCAGTGTAGGGGGTATCTATGGCTACACCTTC
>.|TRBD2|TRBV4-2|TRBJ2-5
CASSQTGTSGDRKETQYF
TGTGCCAGCAGCCAAACCGGGACTAGCGGGGACCGCAAGGAGACCCAGTACTTC
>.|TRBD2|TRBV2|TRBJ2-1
CASSGTSSPNEQFF
TGTGCCAGCTCCGGGACTAGCAGTCCCAATGAGCAGTTCTTC
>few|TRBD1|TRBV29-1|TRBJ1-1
CSVSPGGYTEAFF
TGCAGCGTTTCTCCAGGGGGCTACACTGAAGCTTTCTTT
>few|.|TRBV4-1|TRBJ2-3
CASSPEAYRDDTDTQYF
TGCGCCAGCAGCCCAGAAGCTTACAGGGATGACACAGATACGCAGTATTTT
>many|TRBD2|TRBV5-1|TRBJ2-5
CASTFEREERILQETQYF
TGCGCCAGCACGTTTGAGCGGGAGGAAAGGATACTCCAAGAGACCCAGTACTTC
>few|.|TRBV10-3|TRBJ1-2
CAISDATANYGYTF
TGTGCCATCAGTGACGCGACAGCCAACTATGGCTACACCTTC
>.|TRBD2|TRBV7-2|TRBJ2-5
CASSPSRLAGLAETQYF
TGTGCCAGCAGCCCCAGTCGGCTAGCGGGGCTGGCGGAGACCCAGTACTTC
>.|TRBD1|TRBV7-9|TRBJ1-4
CASSPQGSAGGKLFF
TGTGCCAGCAGCCCACAGGGGAGTGCGGGGGGAAAACTGTTTTTT
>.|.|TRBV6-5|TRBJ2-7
CASSSLSSYEQYF
TGTGCCAGCAGTTCTCTGAGCTCCTACGAGCAGTACTTC
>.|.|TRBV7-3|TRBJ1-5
CASSLGANQPQHF
TGTGCCAGCAGCTTAGGGGCAAATCAGCCCCAGCATTTT
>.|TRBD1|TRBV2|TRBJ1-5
CASRETGFSNQPQHF
TGTGCCAGCAGGGAGACAGGGTTTAGCAATCAGCCCCAGCATTTT
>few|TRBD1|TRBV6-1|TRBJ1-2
CASSETGGSGYTF
TGTGCCAGCAGTGAGACAGGGGGAAGCGGCTACACCTTC